This T cell receptor beta chain was sequenced in a study of blood T cell repertoires in COVID-19. Study context: Sample material is recorded as cDNA or gDNA derived from T cells, B-cell-depleted T cells, or PBMCs.

V lost 10 bases, J lost 4 bases, and 12 bases stayed unmatched. Germline CDR1 and CDR2: WNHNN and SYGVQD (reference sequence). This CDR3 is 14 amino acids long. Per the original methods: From reference gene primer amplification, estimates of nucleated cell counts were derived. Profiling relied on immunoSEQ multiplex PCR, and the TCRdb table lists in-frame clones only, not all of them. V, J and clone size derive from that table, while D and trimming were established from the DNA sequence. The table records over 350,000 clones, 85% to 90% of them present only once. The source of this sequence is a woman aged 25 to 45 with acute or convalescent COVID-19. The chain links TRBV10-1 to TRBJ2-7; 8 nucleotides match TRBD1. The sample comprised peripheral blood. CDR3 DNA: TGCGCCACTACAACCCGGACAGGGAGGTACGAGCAGTACTTC. It specifies CATTTRTGRYEQYF.